This TCR beta chain derives from a study of blood T cell repertoires in COVID-19. This CDR3 has 15 amino acids. Germline CDR1 reads MDHEN; CDR2 reads SYDVKM. Germline trimming cut 5 bases from V and 7 bases from J; bases unmatched to any gene: 8. Across under 25 US areas, participants ranged in age from about 18 to 100 years. Sequenced by immunoSEQ multiplex PCR; TCRdb stores in-frame clones only, minus some. The sample consists of around 280,000 clones, around 90% of them appearing once. About this clone itself: At the DNA level, this CDR3 is encoded by other sequences in the same sample as well.

Sequences were obtained from PBMCs or T cells enriched from blood (not recorded which). The source is a woman aged 18 to 35 with acute COVID-19. This chain joins TRBV28 and TRBJ1-4, with 9 bases fitting TRBD1. Here the CDR3 reads CASSTPGQGSEKLFF. The CDR3 DNA sequence: TGTGCCAGCAGTACACCGGGACAGGGAAGTGAAAAACTGTTTTTT. The entire variable domain, with the rest obtained from reference TRBV28 and TRBJ1-4, is as follows: DVKVTQSSRYLVKRTGEKVFLECVQDMDHENMFWYRQDPGLGLRLIYFSYDVKMKEKGDIPEGYSVSREKKERFSLILESASTNQTSMYLCASSTPGQGSEKLFFGSGTQLSVL.